A selection of T cell receptor beta chains follows, all from one sample in a study of Ad26.COV2.S vaccination and SARS-CoV-2 variants. Assay used: immunoSEQ multiplex PCR; TCRdb lists only in-frame clones, some missing. The sample lists under 300,000 clones; around nine tenths were seen once. The sample was peripheral blood, taken in a trial of Ad26.COV2.S vaccine versus placebo. The origin of the receptors is a person aged 18-65 years who received the Ad26.COV2.S COVID-19 vaccine or a placebo. Both conserved end residues are part of each CDR3. A D gene is named only where the DNA matches it firmly. Where a row states a size, it is once, few, many or the class of an expanded clone; other rows omit it.

clone_size j_call v_call d_call cdr3_aa cdr3_nt
. TRBJ2-7 TRBV7-3 . CASSLNGDSTYEQYF TGTGCCAGCAGCTTAAACGGCGACAGTACCTACGAGCAGTACTTC
. TRBJ2-1 TRBV6-5 . CASSYISGSEQFF TGTGCCAGCAGTTACATATCGGGTAGTGAGCAGTTCTTC
. TRBJ1-1 TRBV6-6 . CASSRDVDTEAFF TGTGCCAGCAGTCGTGACGTGGACACTGAAGCTTTCTTT
once TRBJ2-5 TRBV7-9 . CASSSPAGTGETQYF TGTGCCAGCAGCTCCCCCGCAGGGACGGGAGAGACCCAGTACTTC
. TRBJ1-3 TRBV3-1/TRBV3-2 . CASSQEPHDRTLYF TGTGCCAGCAGCCAAGAACCTCACGACAGGACCCTATATTTT
. TRBJ1-2 TRBV7-2 . CASSLADFEPGYTF TGTGCCAGCAGCTTAGCGGACTTCGAACCAGGCTACACCTTC
. TRBJ1-4 TRBV15 . CATSREARREKLFF TGTGCCACCAGCAGAGAGGCCAGGAGAGAAAAACTGTTTTTT
. TRBJ1-4 TRBV14 . CASSQRYPNEKLFF TGTGCCAGCAGCCAAAGATATCCAAATGAAAAACTGTTTTTT
. TRBJ1-2 TRBV12-3/TRBV12-4 TRBD1 CASSFGRGYGYTF TGTGCCAGCAGTTTCGGCAGGGGGTATGGCTACACCTTC
. TRBJ1-4 TRBV7-2 . CASSEQQATNEKLFF TGTGCCAGCAGCGAACAGCAGGCAACTAATGAAAAACTGTTTTTT
. TRBJ2-2 TRBV30 . CAWSGGVGHGELFF TGTGCCTGGAGTGGCGGAGTGGGGCACGGGGAGCTGTTTTTT
once TRBJ1-2 TRBV7-2 TRBD1 CASSIGWTGGDYFNYGYTF TGTGCCAGCAGCATAGGGTGGACAGGGGGTGACTATTTTAACTATGGCTACACCTTC
. TRBJ1-5 TRBV5-4 TRBD1 CASSPGQGAGQPQHF TGTGCCAGCAGCCCCGGACAGGGGGCAGGTCAGCCCCAGCATTTT
. TRBJ2-2 TRBV11-3 . CASSQEGRSGELFF TGTGCCAGCAGCCAGGAGGGGCGGTCCGGGGAGCTGTTTTTT
. TRBJ1-5 TRBV4-1 . CASSLRKGFGQPQHF TGCGCCAGCAGCCTTCGGAAGGGATTTGGTCAGCCCCAGCATTTT
. TRBJ1-1 TRBV6-5 . CASSYPQGITFF TGTGCCAGCAGTTACCCCCAGGGGATAACTTTCTTT
. TRBJ2-2 TRBV20-1 . CSASAGIELFF TGCAGTGCTAGCGCTGGGATCGAGCTGTTTTTT
. TRBJ2-2 TRBV5-4 . CASSLKGGSGELFF TGTGCCAGCAGCTTAAAGGGCGGGTCCGGGGAGCTGTTTTTT
. TRBJ1-1 TRBV9 . CASSVEGGTEAFF TGTGCCAGCAGCGTTGAAGGGGGCACTGAAGCTTTCTTT
. TRBJ1-5 TRBV7-9 . CASSLESGPQPQHF TGTGCCAGCAGCTTAGAGAGTGGCCCTCAGCCCCAGCATTTT
many TRBJ2-3 TRBV4-3 . CASSQDSGRGSTDTQYF TGCGCCAGCAGCCAAGATTCTGGCCGGGGGAGCACAGATACGCAGTATTTT
. TRBJ2-1 TRBV6-5 . CASSPLPHGGEQFF TGTGCCAGCAGTCCTCTCCCCCATGGCGGTGAGCAGTTCTTC
. TRBJ2-2 TRBV30 . CAWSPERANTGELFF TGTGCCTGGAGTCCCGAGAGAGCTAACACCGGGGAGCTGTTTTTT